The rows below give T cell receptor beta chains drawn from one sample of a study of T cell repertoires in cytomegalovirus infection. TCRdb recomputed calls from the reads with MiXCR, one row per CDR3 protein. This repertoire shows about 180,000 distinct CDR3 sequences, roughly 15% found once; its top ten account for approximately 26%. Sequenced material: CD8+ T cells from PBMCs. These receptors came from a human donor in good health (CMV status not recorded). Some clones in this sample may be carry-over from other donors' samples. Both conserved end residues are part of each CDR3. The D gene is left open where the match is weak. Clone sizes are given selectively: once, few, many, or a class where the clone is expanded.

J	V	size	D	DNA	CDR3
TRBJ2-2	TRBV12-3/TRBV12-4	-	TRBD1	TGTGCCAGCAGTTTAGCGGGGACAGACACCGGGGAGCTGTTTTTT	CASSLAGTDTGELFF
TRBJ1-2	TRBV5-6	-	-	TGTGCCAGCAGCTTGGTTCGTACTGACGGGAGCTATGGCTACACCTTC	CASSLVRTDGSYGYTF
TRBJ2-2	TRBV4-3	-	TRBD1	TGCGCCAGCAGCCAGTCCCCCCCGGGACAGGAGAACACCGGGGAGCTGTTTTTT	CASSQSPPGQENTGELFF
TRBJ2-1	TRBV2	-	TRBD1	TGTGCCAGCAGTGCCTGGGACAGCAACAATGAGCAGTTCTTC	CASSAWDSNNEQFF
TRBJ1-3	TRBV29-1	few	-	TGCAGCGTCCTACAGGGTGTTGGAAACACCATATATTTT	CSVLQGVGNTIYF
TRBJ1-2	TRBV7-8	many	TRBD1	TGTGCCAGCAGCTTTCCGGGACAGGAGCTCTATGGCTACACCTTC	CASSFPGQELYGYTF
TRBJ2-2	TRBV7-2	many	-	TGTGCCAGCAGCTTAGATGCCGGCAGGCGATTGTTGACCGGGGAGCTGTTTTTT	CASSLDAGRRLLTGELFF
TRBJ2-1	TRBV6-2/TRBV6-3	-	-	TGTGCCAGCAGTTACTCGGGCTACCTGAATGAGCAGTTCTTC	CASSYSGYLNEQFF
TRBJ2-7	TRBV7-9	few	TRBD2	TGTGCCAGCAGTCCGGCGGGGGGCGCGGCCTACGAGCAGTACTTC	CASSPAGGAAYEQYF
TRBJ2-7	TRBV12-3/TRBV12-4	few	TRBD1	TGTGCCAGCAGGGGACAGGGACCCTTCTACGAGCAGTACTTC	CASRGQGPFYEQYF
TRBJ2-1	TRBV7-9	-	-	TGTGCCAGCAGCTCGGTGGGCAATGAGCAGTTCTTC	CASSSVGNEQFF
TRBJ2-1	TRBV7-2	-	TRBD1	TGTGCCAGCAGCTCCTCAGCCCGGACAGGGAGTAATGAGCAGTTCTTC	CASSSSARTGSNEQFF
TRBJ2-7	TRBV10-1	few	-	TGCGCCAGCAGTGAGGTCCATCCAGGGCCAACTTACGAGCAGTACTTC	CASSEVHPGPTYEQYF
TRBJ1-1	TRBV7-3	-	-	TGTGCCAGCAGCTTAAGTGGGGAGAGCACTGAAGCTTTCTTT	CASSLSGESTEAFF
TRBJ1-5	TRBV7-2	few	-	TGTGCCAGCAGTGTGGACAGAATTGATCAGCCCCAGCATTTT	CASSVDRIDQPQHF
TRBJ1-2	TRBV7-9	-	-	TGTGCCAGCAGCCCAGGGTCATCCAGAGAGTATGGCTACACCTTC	CASSPGSSREYGYTF
TRBJ2-3	TRBV30	-	-	TGTGCCTGGAGTGCTGGCCTAGGAGATACGCAGTATTTT	CAWSAGLGDTQYF
TRBJ2-4	TRBV7-8	few	TRBD2	TGTGCCAGCAGCCTTTACTCGGGGGGATACATTCAGTACTTC	CASSLYSGGYIQYF
TRBJ2-7	TRBV7-9	-	-	TGTGCCAGCAGCTTCGACCACTACGAGCAGTACTTC	CASSFDHYEQYF
TRBJ2-7	TRBV7-2	many	-	TGTGCCAGCAGCCACTATCTGGCCGGGACAAATCCCACCTACGAGCAGTACTTC	CASSHYLAGTNPTYEQYF
TRBJ1-1	TRBV4-3	-	-	TGCGCCAGCAGCCAAGGAGTCTATCGCGCTGAAGCTTTCTTT	CASSQGVYRAEAFF
TRBJ2-3	TRBV6-6	-	-	TGTGCCAGCAGTTGGACAATCCTAGACACAGATACGCAGTATTTT	CASSWTILDTDTQYF
TRBJ2-7	TRBV4-1	-	TRBD1	TGCGCCAGCAGCCAAGATCTCGGGACAGGGTACGAGCAGTACTTC	CASSQDLGTGYEQYF
TRBJ1-2	TRBV15	-	-	TGTGCCACCAGCAGAGATAGGCAGGGCCTGTATTACGGCTACACCTTC	CATSRDRQGLYYGYTF
TRBJ2-7	TRBV10-3	few	-	TGTGCCACCCTGACAAGTACCTACGAGCAGTACTTC	CATLTSTYEQYF
TRBJ2-3	TRBV5-6	-	TRBD1	TGTGCCAGCAGCTTGGCGCAGGGGGCCTCAGATACGCAGTATTTT	CASSLAQGASDTQYF
TRBJ2-3	TRBV6-6	few	-	TGTGCCAGCAGTGCCAATCCAGAGGGAGATACGCAGTATTTT	CASSANPEGDTQYF
TRBJ2-7	TRBV28	-	-	TGTGCCAGCAGTTTTAGTGACAGGGAGCAGTACTTC	CASSFSDREQYF
TRBJ2-4	TRBV5-6	few	-	TGTGCCAGCAGCTCCGGGGGAAGCCAAAACATTCAGTACTTC	CASSSGGSQNIQYF
TRBJ2-1	TRBV6-1	-	-	TGTGCCAGCAGTCCCCCCTGGGGGCGGAGGGATAGGAATGAGCAGTTCTTC	CASSPPWGRRDRNEQFF
TRBJ1-5	TRBV27	-	TRBD1	TGTGCCAGCAGTGGTTCGGTAACAGGGGCGGGCAATCAGCCCCAGCATTTT	CASSGSVTGAGNQPQHF
TRBJ2-3	TRBV7-8	many	TRBD2	TGTGCCAGCAGCTTAGGTGTTACTAGCGGAAGAGATACGCAGTATTTT	CASSLGVTSGRDTQYF
TRBJ2-5	TRBV7-9	few	TRBD2	TGTGCCAGCAGCCTTTTAGCGGGGGGGCTGAAAGAGACCCAGTACTTC	CASSLLAGGLKETQYF
TRBJ2-1	TRBV12-3/TRBV12-4	few	-	TGTGCCAGCAGCCATCAAGGCTCCTACAATGAGCAGTTCTTC	CASSHQGSYNEQFF
TRBJ1-5	TRBV28	few	-	TGTGCCAGCAGTTTCCTCAAGTCGGGGGGCGGTCAGCCCCAGCATTTT	CASSFLKSGGGQPQHF
TRBJ2-5	TRBV7-2	few	-	TGTGCCAGCAGCCTCAACAGGGGGGGTAAGGGGGAGACCCAGTACTTC	CASSLNRGGKGETQYF
TRBJ1-1	TRBV7-9	-	-	TGTGCCAGCTCACCGGGGAGGGGGGGAAAGACTGAAGCTTTCTTT	CASSPGRGGKTEAFF
TRBJ2-7	TRBV7-2	few	-	TGTGCCAGCAGCCTACCGGGACGCTACGAGCAGTACTTC	CASSLPGRYEQYF
TRBJ2-5	TRBV15	-	-	TGTGCCACCAGCACCCCCTGGGAAGAGACCCAGTACTTC	CATSTPWEETQYF
TRBJ1-5	TRBV9	-	-	TGTGCCAGCAGCCCACGCATGGCGGATCAGCCCCAGCATTTT	CASSPRMADQPQHF
TRBJ2-1	TRBV6-2/TRBV6-3	-	TRBD1	TGTGCCAGCAGTTACCCGAGGGACAGCTCCTACAATGAGCAGTTCTTC	CASSYPRDSSYNEQFF
TRBJ1-6	TRBV7-6	-	-	TGTGCCAGCAGCTCCTCGGTGGGATCACCCCTCCACTTT	CASSSSVGSPLHF
TRBJ1-4	TRBV6-5	few	-	TGTGCCAGCAGTTCTTCCTTTTTGGCGAGTGAAAAACTGTTTTTT	CASSSSFLASEKLFF
TRBJ2-2	TRBV7-8	-	-	TGTGCCAGCAGCTTAAGCCGGACGGACGCGAACACCGGGGAGCTGTTTTTT	CASSLSRTDANTGELFF
TRBJ2-5	TRBV11-2	-	-	TGTGCCAGCAGCTTAAAGTACCAAGAGACCCAGTACTTC	CASSLKYQETQYF
TRBJ2-7	TRBV7-6	many	-	TGTGCCAGCAGCTTAGGACAGGTTTACGAGCAGTACTTC	CASSLGQVYEQYF
TRBJ2-3	TRBV6-2/TRBV6-3	-	-	TGTGCCAGCACCAACCTACAGTCCCAGGATACGCAGTATTTT	CASTNLQSQDTQYF
TRBJ2-7	TRBV7-2	-	-	-	CASSLFGGGNEKYF
TRBJ1-2	TRBV23-1	-	-	TGCGCCAGCAGTCTACGGGGACCCCCGACTAACTATGGCTACACCTTC	CASSLRGPPTNYGYTF
TRBJ1-1	TRBV29-1	-	TRBD1	TGCAGCGTTGAAGGTGGGACAGGGGGAAACACTGAAGCTTTCTTT	CSVEGGTGGNTEAFF
TRBJ2-7	TRBV14	-	TRBD1	TGTGCCAGCAGCCAAGATCGGGGACAGAAATCCTACGAGCAGTACTTC	CASSQDRGQKSYEQYF
TRBJ2-1	TRBV6-2/TRBV6-3	-	TRBD1	TGTGCCAGCACCAGGGACAGGTCCTCCTACAATGAGCAGTTCTTC	CASTRDRSSYNEQFF
TRBJ2-3	TRBV7-3	few	-	TGTGCCAGCAGCCCGCCTGGCAGAGATACGCAGTATTTT	CASSPPGRDTQYF